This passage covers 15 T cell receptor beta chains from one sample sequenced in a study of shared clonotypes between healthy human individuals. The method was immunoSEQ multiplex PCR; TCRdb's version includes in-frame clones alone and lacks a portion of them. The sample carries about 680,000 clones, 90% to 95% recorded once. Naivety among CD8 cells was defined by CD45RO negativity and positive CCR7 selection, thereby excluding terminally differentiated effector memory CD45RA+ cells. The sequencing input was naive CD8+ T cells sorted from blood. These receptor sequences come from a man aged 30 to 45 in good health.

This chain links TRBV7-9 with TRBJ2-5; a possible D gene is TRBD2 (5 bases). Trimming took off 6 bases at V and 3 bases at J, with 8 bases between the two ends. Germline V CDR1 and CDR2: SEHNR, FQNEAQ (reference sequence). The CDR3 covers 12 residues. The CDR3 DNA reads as TGTGCCAGCAGGGAGGAGAAAGAGACCCAGTACTTC. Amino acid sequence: CASREEKETQYF.

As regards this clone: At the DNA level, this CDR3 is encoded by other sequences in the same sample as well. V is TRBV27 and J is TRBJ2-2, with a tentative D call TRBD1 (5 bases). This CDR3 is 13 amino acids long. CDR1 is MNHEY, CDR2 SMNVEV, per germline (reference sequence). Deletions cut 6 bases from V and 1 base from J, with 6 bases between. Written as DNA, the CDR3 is TGTGCCAGCAGCCAGGGGAACACCGGGGAGCTGTTTTTT. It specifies CASSQGNTGELFF.

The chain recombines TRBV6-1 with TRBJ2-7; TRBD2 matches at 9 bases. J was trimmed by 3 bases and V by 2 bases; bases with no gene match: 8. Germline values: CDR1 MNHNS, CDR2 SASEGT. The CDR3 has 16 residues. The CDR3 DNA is TGTGCCAGCAGTGAAAGTCGGCTAGCGGGACGCTACGAGCAGTACTTC. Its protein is CASSESRLAGRYEQYF.

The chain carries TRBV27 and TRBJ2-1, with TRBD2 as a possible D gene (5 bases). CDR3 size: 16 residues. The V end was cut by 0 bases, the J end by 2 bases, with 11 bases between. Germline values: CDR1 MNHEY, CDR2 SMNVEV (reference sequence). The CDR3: CASSLSAGPPYNEQFF. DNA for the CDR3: TGTGCCAGCAGTTTATCGGCGGGTCCCCCCTACAATGAGCAGTTCTTC.

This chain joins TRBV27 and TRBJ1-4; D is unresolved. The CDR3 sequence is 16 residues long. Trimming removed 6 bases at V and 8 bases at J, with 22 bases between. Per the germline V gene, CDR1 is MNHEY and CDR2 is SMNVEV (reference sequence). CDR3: CASRPTHVESGEKLFF. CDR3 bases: TGTGCCAGCAGACCTACCCACGTTGAGTCTGGCGAAAAACTGTTTTTT. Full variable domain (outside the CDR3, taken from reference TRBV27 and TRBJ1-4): EAQVTQNPRYLITVTGKKLTVTCSQNMNHEYMSWYRQDPGLGLRQIYYSMNVEVTDKGDVPEGYKVSRKEKRNFPLILESPSPNQTSLYFCASRPTHVESGEKLFFGSGTQLSVL.

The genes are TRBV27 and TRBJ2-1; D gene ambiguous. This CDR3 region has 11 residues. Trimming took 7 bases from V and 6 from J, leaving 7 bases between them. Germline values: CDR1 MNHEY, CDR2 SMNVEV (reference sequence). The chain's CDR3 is CASNEGNEQFF. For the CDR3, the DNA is TGTGCCAGCAATGAAGGCAATGAGCAGTTCTTC.

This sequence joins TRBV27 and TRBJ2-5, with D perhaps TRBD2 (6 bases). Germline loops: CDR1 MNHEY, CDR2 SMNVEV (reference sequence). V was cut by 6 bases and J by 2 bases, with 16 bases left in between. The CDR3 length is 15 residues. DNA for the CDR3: TGTGCCAGCAGCCCACCGGGACGGGAGCAAGAGACCCAGTACTTC. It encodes CASSPPGREQETQYF.

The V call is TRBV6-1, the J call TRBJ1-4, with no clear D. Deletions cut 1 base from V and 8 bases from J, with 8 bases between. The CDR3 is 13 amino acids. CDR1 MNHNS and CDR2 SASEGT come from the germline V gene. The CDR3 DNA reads TGTGCCAGCAGTGAAGATCTTGGGGAAAAACTGTTTTTT. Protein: CASSEDLGEKLFF.

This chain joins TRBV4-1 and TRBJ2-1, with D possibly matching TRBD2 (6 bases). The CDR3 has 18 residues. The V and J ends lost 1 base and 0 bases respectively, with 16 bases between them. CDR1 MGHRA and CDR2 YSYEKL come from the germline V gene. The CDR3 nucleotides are TGCGCCAGCAGCCAAGCCCCGCCAGCGGGTTCCTCCTACAATGAGCAGTTCTTC. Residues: CASSQAPPAGSSYNEQFF.

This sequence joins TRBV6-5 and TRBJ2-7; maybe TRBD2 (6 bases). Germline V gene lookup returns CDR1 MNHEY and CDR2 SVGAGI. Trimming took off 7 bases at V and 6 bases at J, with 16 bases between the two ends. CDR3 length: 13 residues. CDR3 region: CASNPNPGSEQYF. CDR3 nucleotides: TGTGCCAGCAATCCAAACCCCGGGAGCGAGCAGTACTTC.

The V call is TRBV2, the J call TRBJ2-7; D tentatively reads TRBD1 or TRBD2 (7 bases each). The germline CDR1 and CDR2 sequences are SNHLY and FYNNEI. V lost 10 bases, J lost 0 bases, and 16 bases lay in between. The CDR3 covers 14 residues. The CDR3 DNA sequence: TGTGCCATCCCCAGGGGGACTAACTCCTACGAGCAGTACTTC. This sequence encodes CAIPRGTNSYEQYF.

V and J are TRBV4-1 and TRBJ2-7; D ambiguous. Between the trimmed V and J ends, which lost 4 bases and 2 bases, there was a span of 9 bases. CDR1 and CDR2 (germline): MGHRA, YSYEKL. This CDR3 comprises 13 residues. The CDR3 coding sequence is TGCGCCAGCAGCCCCGCCCCAACCTACGAGCAGTACTTC. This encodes CASSPAPTYEQYF.

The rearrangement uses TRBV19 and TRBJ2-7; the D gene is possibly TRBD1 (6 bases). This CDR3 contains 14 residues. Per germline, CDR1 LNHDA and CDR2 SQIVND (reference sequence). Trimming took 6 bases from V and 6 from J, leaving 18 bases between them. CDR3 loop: CASRPNREKGEQYF. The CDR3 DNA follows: TGTGCCAGTAGACCTAACAGGGAGAAAGGCGAGCAGTACTTC.

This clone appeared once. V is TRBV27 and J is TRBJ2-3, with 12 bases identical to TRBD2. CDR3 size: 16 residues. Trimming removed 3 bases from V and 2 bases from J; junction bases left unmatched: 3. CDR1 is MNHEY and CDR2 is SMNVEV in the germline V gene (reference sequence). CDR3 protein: CASSFGLAGITDTQYF. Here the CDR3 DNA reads TGTGCCAGCAGTTTCGGACTAGCGGGGATCACAGATACGCAGTATTTT.

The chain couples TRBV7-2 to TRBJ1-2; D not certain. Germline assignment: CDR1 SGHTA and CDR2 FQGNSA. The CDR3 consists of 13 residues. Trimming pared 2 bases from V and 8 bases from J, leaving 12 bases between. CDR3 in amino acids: CASSLSAQVGYTF. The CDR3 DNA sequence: TGTGCCAGCAGCTTATCAGCTCAGGTCGGCTACACCTTC.